This T cell receptor beta chain was sequenced for a study of T cells in Graves' hyperthyroidism and ophthalmopathy. Study-level results: Separation of ophthalmopathy from stable hyperthyroidism was achieved by a 13 V-J model. The blood repertoire included most of the expanded thyroid clonotypes above 0.001.

Patients were excluded for uncontrolled infection, other autoimmune disease, pregnancy or lactation. On this clonotype itself: Its antigen is not identified.

Amplified regions were TCR beta CDR3 sequences from RNA transcripts. The HTBI set primed first-round TCR CDR3 RT-PCR. TCRdb re-called the multiplex PCR reads through MiXCR, storing one row per CDR3 protein. Of 450,000 to 700,000 distinct CDR3 sequences listed, approximately 44% are singletons. V was clipped by 6 bases and J by 3 bases, with 11 bases between them. Germline V gene sequence: CDR1 MGHDK, CDR2 SYGVNS. CDR3 size: 13 residues. The gene calls are TRBV25-1 and TRBJ1-1; TRBD1 might be the D (5 bases). Sequencing was performed on peripheral blood or thyroid tissue (not recorded which). The clonotype comes from an adult woman with Graves' disease, either hyperthyroidism or ophthalmopathy (not recorded which). The CDR3 sequence is CASSARGHTEAFF. The CDR3 DNA reads as TGTGCCAGCAGCGCAAGGGGTCACACTGAAGCTTTCTTT.